This T cell receptor (beta chain) was captured in a study of CD8 T cells in ankylosing spondylitis. This CDR3 comprises 14 residues. The junction had 12 bases not matched to a gene; V was cut back by 3 bases and J by 15 bases. Germline CDR1 is LGHNA and CDR2 is YNFKEQ. TCRdb re-analysed the 5' RACE reads in MiXCR, keeping a single row per CDR3 protein. The data hold approximately 110,000 distinct CDR3 sequences, with 24% observed a single time. This rearrangement joins TRBV4-2 to TRBJ2-1; 9 bases fit TRBD2. The sample comprised synovial fluid, either unsorted or a sorted T cell fraction (not recorded which). This clonotype was sampled from a male donor with ankylosing spondylitis. CDR3 loop: CASSHGLGAGGWFF. The CDR3 region has the DNA TGTGCCAGCAGCCACGGCCTGGGGGCGGGAGGGTGGTTCTTC.